This T cell receptor (beta chain) was captured in a study of cytomegalovirus exposure and HLA in healthy donors. Study-wide background: The same platform as the roughly 630 first-cohort repertoires was used for the 130 or so validation repertoires, a later analysis reported.

Whole-study results and caveats: It was found in a later analysis that first-cohort TCR clusters tended to co-occur in the 95 to 150 validation repertoires. The study designated over 150 TCR beta chains cytomegalovirus-associated. In vitro checks showed that a few CMV-associated chains really do target CMV antigens.

Turning to this clone: No antigen is known for it.

The CDR3 runs 17 residues. Germline lookup yields CDR1 SGHDT and CDR2 YYEEEE. J lost 1 base, V lost 7 bases, and 14 bases had no gene match. TCRdb keeps only in-frame clones here, not all; method: immunoSEQ multiplex PCR. Altogether tens of thousands of clones are present, less than 90% being singletons, with the ten largest covering about 12%. What was sequenced was PBMCs. The chain joins TRBV5-6 to TRBJ2-4; 7 bases are a match to TRBD1. The receptor was isolated from a woman aged 18-29 years in good health and CMV-seropositive. CDR3 loop: CASRKRTGSLAKNIQYF. The CDR3 coding sequence is TGTGCCAGCCGGAAACGGACAGGTAGTTTGGCCAAAAACATTCAGTACTTC.